The present TCR beta chain was sequenced within a study of human T cells and chemical hapten exposure. This clonotype was seen ten or more times. The antigen is not known. CDR3 length: 12 residues. Germline V lookup: CDR1 SQVTM, CDR2 ANQGSEA. The germline V and J ends were trimmed by 4 bases and 4 bases, with 8 bases remaining between them. General observations from the study: A positive correlation with patch test score was found for PT1 expanded TCR counts.

The time point denotes: patch test 1, 2 weeks after DPC sensitization. As to treatment: therapeutic diphenylcyclopropenone sensitization with weekly scalp DPC. Total RNA extraction was carried out from unfractionated whole blood. A single record per CDR3 protein comes from TCRdb applying MiXCR to the RACE reads. Among approximately 49,000 distinct CDR3 sequences, approximately 9.1% were seen once, and the ten largest hold 3.5% to 5%. This sequence originates from a woman in her forties or fifties with alopecia areata. Some clones in this sample may be carry-over from other donors' samples. V usage is TRBV29-1 and J usage is TRBJ2-1; D uncertain. Sample: whole blood, taken in connection with sensitization to the hapten diphenylcyclopropenone (DPC). CDR3 DNA: TGCAGCGTTGGTTGGGAATACAATGAGCAGTTCTTC. Its protein is CSVGWEYNEQFF.